One sample yielded the 8 T cell receptor beta chains listed below, sequenced in a study of T-cell memory formation after mild COVID-19. Each CDR3 protein gets one entry after TCRdb re-called the 5' RACE reads with MiXCR. Among 90,000 to 120,000 distinct CDR3 sequences listed, approximately 14% were seen once. The sample consisted of PBMCs or a T cell subset sorted from them (not recorded which). Every receptor here comes from a man aged 18 to 30 who had mild COVID-19 (a few samples of this study predate the infection). Cell type and time point are not known.

This clonotype was detected a few times. The chain couples TRBV13 to TRBJ2-5; D is perhaps TRBD1 (6 bases). The V gene's germline CDR1 is PRHDT and CDR2 FYEKMQ (reference sequence). The germline V and J ends were trimmed by 5 bases and 7 bases, with 20 bases remaining between them. CDR3 length: 15 residues. The CDR3 region is CASSPRTAGQGTQYF. The CDR3 DNA sequence: TGTGCCAGCAGCCCCCGGACAGCAGGGCAGGGGACCCAGTACTTC.

V and J are TRBV27 and TRBJ1-5; 7 bases are shared with TRBD1. This CDR3 comprises 15 residues. Germline loops: CDR1 MNHEY, CDR2 SMNVEV (reference sequence). J was trimmed by 7 bases and V by 4 bases; bases with no gene match: 10. CDR3 DNA: TGTGCCAGCAGTTCAGGGGCACCACAGGGGCAGCCCCAGCATTTT. It encodes CASSSGAPQGQPQHF.

This clonotype was found a few times. The CDR3 DNA reads as TGTGCCAGCAGCCCCCCTATGAAGGATGAGCAGTTCTTC. Translated: CASSPPMKDEQFF. This chain connects TRBV7-9 to TRBJ2-1; no firm D call. Trimming removed 5 bases from V and 8 bases from J, with 13 bases in between. CDR1 is SEHNR and CDR2 is FQNEAQ in the germline V gene (reference sequence). The CDR3 runs to 13 residues.

The chain is built from TRBV27 and TRBJ2-7; D gene unclear. CDR3 length equals 15 residues. Looked up from germline, CDR1 is MNHEY and CDR2 is SMNVEV (reference sequence). Trimming took 6 bases from V and 4 from J, leaving 19 bases between them. In DNA form, the CDR3 reads TGTGCCAGCAGACCCTTCTCGGGTTCGACGTACGAGCAGTACTTC. Protein product: CASRPFSGSTYEQYF.

The CDR3 loop reads CSARGHGNQPQHF. CDR3 bases: TGCAGTGCTAGGGGGCACGGCAATCAGCCCCAGCATTTT. The J gene is TRBJ1-5, the V gene TRBV20-1, with D tentatively TRBD1 (5 bases). In germline, CDR1 is DFQATT, CDR2 SNEGSKA (reference sequence). The CDR3 is 13 amino acids. The V and J ends lost 3 bases and 2 bases respectively, with 8 bases between them.

This chain uses TRBV6-5 with TRBJ1-1; D is uncertain. Germline CDR1 MNHEY, CDR2 SVGAGI. The CDR3 spans 12 residues. Trimming pared 1 base from V and 10 bases from J, leaving 10 bases between. CDR3 DNA sequence: TGTGCCAGCAGTTACTTAGGAGGTGGAGCTTTCTTT. Translation: CASSYLGGGAFF.

This chain links TRBV3-1 with TRBJ2-7; no definite D call. Trimming pared 2 bases from V and 2 bases from J, leaving 10 bases between. This CDR3 has 14 residues. The germline gives CDR1 LGHDT, CDR2 YNNKEL (reference sequence). This CDR3 is CASSQSTSPYEQYF. The CDR3 DNA reads as TGTGCCAGCAGCCAATCCACCTCTCCCTACGAGCAGTACTTC.

This clonotype is large in the sample. The J gene is TRBJ2-7, the V gene TRBV27, with TRBD2 matching over 8 bases. Germline-derived CDR1 and CDR2 are MNHEY and SMNVEV (reference sequence). The ends lost 1 base at V and 1 base at J; junction bases unmatched: 3. This CDR3 is 15 amino acids long. CDR3 nucleotide sequence: TGTGCCAGCAGTTTATTAGCGGGGTCTTCCTACGAGCAGTACTTC. Translated, it gives CASSLLAGSSYEQYF.